This passage covers 13 T cell receptor beta chains from one sample sequenced in a study of identical twins. TCRdb recomputed calls from the 5' RACE reads with MiXCR, one row per CDR3 protein. The sample gives hundreds of thousands of distinct CDR3 sequences, less than 10% of which show up once; more than 0.75% is in the top ten. Separately, the same data were catalogued under a study of yellow fever vaccine responses in identical twins.

The sample comprised PBMCs. These receptors were collected from a woman aged 18 to 35 in good health.

The chain employs TRBV27 and TRBJ2-7, with 9 bases fitting TRBD1. Trimming at V came to 6 bases and at J to 2 bases, leaving 8 bases not matched to a gene. Germline assignment: CDR1 MNHEY and CDR2 SMNVEV (reference sequence). The CDR3 loop spans 15 amino acids. The CDR3 here is CASSTGGKLTYEQYF. The CDR3 DNA is TGTGCCAGCAGCACAGGGGGCAAACTTACCTACGAGCAGTACTTC.

This clonotype was counted ten times or more. V is TRBV28 and J is TRBJ2-2; 9 bases match TRBD2. Germline V gene lookup returns CDR1 MDHEN and CDR2 SYDVKM. Unmatched junction bases numbered 8, after V lost 6 bases and J lost 6 bases. CDR3 length: 15 amino acids. The CDR3 here is CASSPGTSHAGELFF. The CDR3 DNA follows: TGTGCCAGCAGCCCCGGGACTAGCCACGCCGGGGAGCTGTTTTTT.

On this clonotype: A much larger clone sits a single nucleotide away, making a read error possible. V gene TRBV29-1 combines with J gene TRBJ2-1, with a possible D match to TRBD1 (6 bases). CDR1 SQVTM and CDR2 ANQGSEA come from the germline V gene. The CDR3 length is 14 residues. V shed 6 bases and J shed 0 bases, with 12 bases lying between them. The CDR3 DNA sequence: TGCAGCGTCCGGGGCAGGGGCTCCTACAATGAGCAGTTCTTC. Protein: CSVRGRGSYNEQFF.

V usage is TRBV12-3 or TRBV12-4 and J usage is TRBJ2-5; 11 positions agree with TRBD2. The CDR3 is 16 residues long. J lost 2 bases, V lost 1 base, and 3 bases had no gene match. The CDR3 DNA follows: TGTGCCAGCAGTTTAGTTGCTAGCGGGGGGCAAGAGACCCAGTACTTC. This codes for CASSLVASGGQETQYF.

This chain's CDR3 is CASSQGWGYTDTQYF. The CDR3 region has the DNA TGTGCCAGCAGCCAGGGCTGGGGATACACAGATACGCAGTATTTT. The chain combines TRBV6-1 with TRBJ2-3, with TRBD1 as a possible D gene (5 bases). The ends were cut back, 6 bases at V and 2 bases at J, with 15 bases in the middle. CDR1 is MNHNS, CDR2 SASEGT, per germline. The CDR3 is 15 residues long.

In its sample, this clonotype was seen a few times. The V call is TRBV20-1, the J call TRBJ1-1; D is perhaps TRBD1 (5 bases). From germline, CDR1 is DFQATT and CDR2 SNEGSKA (reference sequence). V was clipped by 2 bases and J by 4 bases, with 11 bases between them. The CDR3 contains 13 residues. In DNA, the CDR3 is TGCAGTGCTAGACGAGGGACGGGCACTGAAGCTTTCTTT. Translated: CSARRGTGTEAFF.

The table lists this clonotype with a few counts. J is TRBJ2-5 and V is TRBV5-6; D is perhaps TRBD1 or TRBD2 (5 bases each). CDR3 length: 16 residues. V was shortened by 1 base and J by 1 base, with 14 bases between the two germline ends. Germline V gives CDR1 SGHDT, CDR2 YYEEEE. The CDR3 loop reads CASSLIGTAIQETQYF. CDR3 nucleotide sequence: TGTGCCAGCAGCTTGATCGGGACCGCGATCCAAGAGACCCAGTACTTC. Combining the CDR3 with reference TRBV5-6 and TRBJ2-5 gives the whole variable domain DAGVTQSPTHLIKTRGQQVTLRCSPKSGHDTVSWYQQALGQGPQFIFQYYEEEERQRGNFPDRFSGHQFPNYSSELNVNALLLGDSALYLCASSLIGTAIQETQYFGPGTRLLVL.

This clonotype was seen a few times. The chain uses TRBV7-2 and TRBJ2-7; 9 bases fit TRBD1. The CDR3 contains 13 residues. CDR1 and CDR2 from the germline V gene are SGHTA and FQGNSA. V trimming: 6 bases; J trimming: 6 bases; junction bases outside the gene matches: 6. The CDR3 nucleotides are TGTGCCAGCAGGGACAGGGGATCAGGCGAGCAGTACTTC. It specifies CASRDRGSGEQYF.

This clonotype was found many times. This chain joins TRBV15 and TRBJ2-7; 9 bases are a match to TRBD1. After removal of 0 bases from V and 1 base from J, the junction contained 10 bases not matched to a gene. The germline gives CDR1 LNHNV, CDR2 YYDKDF (reference sequence). This CDR3 region has 18 residues. CDR3 sequence (DNA): TGTGCCACCAGCAGAGATATACCGGGACAGGGAACTTCCTACGAGCAGTACTTC. The encoded protein is CATSRDIPGQGTSYEQYF. Using reference TRBV15 and TRBJ2-7 for the parts outside the CDR3, the full variable domain is DAMVIQNPRYQVTQFGKPVTLSCSQTLNHNVMYWYQQKSSQAPKLLFHYYDKDFNNEADTPDNFQSRRPNTSFCFLDIRSPGLGDTAMYLCATSRDIPGQGTSYEQYFGPGTRLTVT.

The sample holds many counts of this clonotype. The chain recombines TRBV3-1 with TRBJ2-5; no definite D call. Deletions cut 6 bases from V and 5 bases from J, with 13 bases between. The germline V gene has CDR1 LGHDT and CDR2 YNNKEL (reference sequence). The CDR3 sequence is 13 residues long. CDR3 residues: CASSYRGGETQYF. In DNA, the CDR3 is TGTGCCAGCAGTTATCGCGGTGGGGAGACCCAGTACTTC.

The chain couples TRBV29-1 to TRBJ2-1, with D perhaps TRBD2 (5 bases). The V end lost 7 bases, the J end lost 0 bases, and 10 bases lay between the germline ends. CDR1 SQVTM and CDR2 ANQGSEA come from the germline V gene. There are 13 residues in the CDR3. CDR3 loop: CSASLGSYNEQFF. The CDR3 DNA sequence: TGCAGCGCTAGCTTGGGCTCCTACAATGAGCAGTTCTTC.

V usage is TRBV7-2 and J usage is TRBJ2-3; no clear D. The CDR3 runs 14 residues. Deletions cut 2 bases from V and 5 bases from J, with 11 bases between. The germline V gene has CDR1 SGHTA and CDR2 FQGNSA. The CDR3 DNA reads TGTGCCAGCAGCTTATTGCAGTTGGGAGATACGCAGTATTTT. Its translation: CASSLLQLGDTQYF.

This clonotype was seen repeatedly, ten times or more. This chain connects TRBV10-3 to TRBJ2-5; D is uncertain. There are 13 residues in the CDR3. Germline CDR1 ENHRY, CDR2 SYGVKD. Trimming removed 1 base from V and 1 base from J, with 4 bases in between. CDR3 sequence: CAISELRQETQYF. For the CDR3, the DNA is TGTGCCATCAGTGAGTTACGCCAAGAGACCCAGTACTTC.